Shown below are 32 T cell receptor beta chains from a single sample sequenced in a study of graft-versus-host responses after intestinal transplantation. These receptors lack a known antigen. The assay was immunoSEQ multiplex PCR, and TCRdb's table has in-frame clones only and misses some. The sample carries 96,000 or so clones, 90% to 95% recorded once. Sequenced material: unstimulated CD4+ T cells sorted from spleen or lymph node cells, taken before intestinal transplant. These receptors were collected from a human donor who received an intestinal transplant.

The chain uses TRBV7-8 and TRBJ1-2; 11 bases map to TRBD1. V gave up 7 bases and J gave up 5 bases; unmatched junction bases: 12. The CDR3 loop spans 16 amino acids. Germline V gene data show CDR1 as SGHVS and CDR2 as FQNEAQ. The CDR3 loop reads CASTQPGQGESYGYTF. CDR3 nucleotides: TGTGCCAGCACCCAACCGGGACAGGGGGAGTCATATGGCTACACCTTC.

A single count supports this clone. The rearrangement uses TRBV4-1 and TRBJ2-1; 12 bases line up with TRBD2. The germline gives CDR1 MGHRA, CDR2 YSYEKL. The CDR3 length is 17 residues. V was clipped by 0 bases and J by 6 bases; unmatched bases: 6. CDR3 protein: CASSQEVWTSGINEQFF. DNA of the CDR3: TGCGCCAGCAGCCAAGAAGTATGGACTAGCGGGATCAATGAGCAGTTCTTC.

The V call is TRBV11-3, the J call TRBJ2-1; D call uncertain. Germline assignment: CDR1 SGHNT and CDR2 YENEEA. V lost 5 bases, J lost 5 bases, and 16 bases lay in between. The CDR3 is 15 residues long. The CDR3 region is CASSRSNSLNNEQFF. CDR3 in DNA: TGTGCCAGCAGCCGGTCTAATAGCCTTAACAATGAGCAGTTCTTC. The whole variable domain, filled in from reference TRBV11-3 and TRBJ2-1, reads EAGVVQSPRYKIIEKKQPVAFWCNPISGHNTLYWYLQNLGQGPELLIRYENEEAVDDSQLPKDRFSAERLKGVDSTLKIQPAELGDSAVYLCASSRSNSLNNEQFFGPGTRLTVL.

The chain couples TRBV6-5 to TRBJ2-7; 7 nucleotides match TRBD1. The germline V gene has CDR1 MNHEY and CDR2 SVGAGI. This CDR3 is built from 13 residues. The ends lost 4 bases at V and 2 bases at J; junction bases unmatched: 2. This CDR3 is CASSWTGPYEQYF. The CDR3 nucleotides are TGTGCCAGCAGTTGGACAGGTCCCTACGAGCAGTACTTC.

This clone was found once. CDR3 amino acids: CASSSAGTAGNTIYF. DNA for the CDR3: TGTGCCAGCAGCTCAGCCGGGACAGCTGGAAACACCATATATTTT. This rearrangement joins TRBV7-9 to TRBJ1-3; 7 bases fit TRBD1. Trimming at V came to 4 bases and at J to 2 bases, leaving 5 bases not matched to a gene. The CDR3 sequence is 15 residues long. The germline gives CDR1 SEHNR, CDR2 FQNEAQ (reference sequence).

A single count supports this clone. This chain links TRBV2 with TRBJ2-5; D possibly corresponds to TRBD1 (6 bases). This CDR3 is 14 amino acids long. V was shortened by 2 bases and J by 5 bases, with 12 bases between the two germline ends. CDR1 SNHLY and CDR2 FYNNEI come from the germline V gene. CDR3: CASSETGLGETQYF. The CDR3 DNA reads TGTGCCAGCAGTGAAACAGGGTTAGGGGAGACCCAGTACTTC.

The rearrangement links TRBV25-1 to TRBJ2-1; D possibly corresponds to TRBD1 (5 bases). Germline V gene lookup returns CDR1 MGHDK and CDR2 SYGVNS. CDR3 length: 14 amino acids. Trimming took off 3 bases at V and 5 bases at J, with 11 bases between the two ends. As DNA, the CDR3 is TGTGCCAGCAGTGAGGGGCAGCTTCACAATGAGCAGTTCTTC. As protein: CASSEGQLHNEQFF.

The V call is TRBV7-2, the J call TRBJ2-1, with unresolved D. The CDR3 sequence is 11 residues long. The germline V gene encodes CDR1 SGHTA and CDR2 FQGNSA. Deletions cut 3 bases from V and 7 bases from J, with 4 bases between. The CDR3 spells CASSFLNEQFF. Here the CDR3 DNA reads TGTGCCAGCAGCTTTCTGAATGAGCAGTTCTTC.

The chain links TRBV2 to TRBJ2-1; 9 bases are shared with TRBD2. This CDR3 contains 15 residues. The germline V gene encodes CDR1 SNHLY and CDR2 FYNNEI. Germline trimming cut 6 bases from V and 4 bases from J; bases unmatched to any gene: 7. For the CDR3, the DNA is TGTGCCAGCAGGGTAGCGGGAGACCCTTACAATGAGCAGTTCTTC. This translates into CASRVAGDPYNEQFF.

The chain is built from TRBV2 and TRBJ2-4; 11 nucleotides align to TRBD2. CDR1 is SNHLY, CDR2 FYNNEI, per germline. V was pared by 3 bases and J by 6 bases, with 4 bases of the junction left unmatched. CDR3 length: 15 amino acids. CDR3 sequence reads: CASSDRGLAGNIQYF. In DNA, the CDR3 is TGTGCCAGCAGTGACCGAGGACTAGCGGGAAACATTCAGTACTTC. Drawing the rest from reference TRBV2 and TRBJ2-4, the complete variable domain is EPEVTQTPSHQVTQMGQEVILRCVPISNHLYFYWYRQILGQKVEFLVSFYNNEISEKSEIFDDQFSVERPDGSNFTLKIRSTKLEDSAMYFCASSDRGLAGNIQYFGAGTRLSVL.

V usage is TRBV9 and J usage is TRBJ2-5; D is perhaps TRBD2 (6 bases). V lost 0 bases and J 3 bases, leaving 15 bases between the germline ends. Germline V gene data show CDR1 as SGDLS and CDR2 as YYNGEE. The CDR3 extends over 16 amino acids. Written as DNA, the CDR3 is TGTGCCAGCAGCGTAGATCCGGGACTGAGCGAAGAGACCCAGTACTTC. This gives the protein CASSVDPGLSEETQYF.

The chain carries TRBV5-1 and TRBJ2-3, with 7 bases that match TRBD1. The V segment lost 0 bases and the J segment 3 bases; nucleotides outside the gene matches: 10. Germline V gene sequence: CDR1 SGHRS, CDR2 YFSETQ. CDR3 size: 17 residues. CDR3 in amino acids: CASSLAIRPGGTDTQYF. In DNA form, the CDR3 reads TGCGCCAGCAGCTTGGCCATTAGGCCAGGGGGTACAGATACGCAGTATTTT.

The chain combines TRBV5-1 with TRBJ1-2, with TRBD1 identical over 12 bases. Losses at the gene ends were 0 bases for V and 3 bases for J; bases not matched to a gene: 12. CDR1 and CDR2 (germline): SGHRS, YFSETQ. The CDR3 totals 19 residues. DNA for the CDR3: TGCGCCAGCAGCTTGGGAACCGGGACAGGGGGCATTTGGGACTATGGCTACACCTTC. Protein product: CASSLGTGTGGIWDYGYTF.

The chain uses TRBV6-6 and TRBJ1-5; TRBD1 might be the D (5 bases). The ends were cut back, 6 bases at V and 9 bases at J, with 18 bases in the middle. Germline CDR1 MNHNY, CDR2 SVGAGI (reference sequence). The CDR3 has 14 residues. DNA for the CDR3: TGTGCCAGCAGGTCGCGGGACCCCCCATGGCCCCAGCATTTT. Encoded protein: CASRSRDPPWPQHF.

The rearrangement links TRBV5-1 to TRBJ2-3; D might be TRBD1 (6 bases). Per germline, CDR1 SGHRS and CDR2 YFSETQ. V lost 4 bases and J 3 bases, leaving 15 bases between the germline ends. This CDR3 spans 15 amino acids. As DNA, the CDR3 is TGCGCCAGCAGCGCGCGCCAGGGGACGACAGATACGCAGTATTTT. Translation: CASSARQGTTDTQYF.

V and J are TRBV4-2 and TRBJ2-5, with 15 bases identical to TRBD2. The DNA end is more similar to TRBJ2-7, so the J call may be wrong. Germline V gives CDR1 LGHNA, CDR2 YNFKEQ. The CDR3 is 17 amino acids. CDR3 amino acids: CASSKSGLAGGPFEQYF. The CDR3 DNA is TGTGCCAGCAGCAAATCGGGACTAGCGGGAGGCCCCTTCGAGCAGTACTTC.

The genes are TRBV30 and TRBJ2-1, with a weak D call TRBD1 (5 bases). The CDR3 is 13 amino acids. V lost 0 bases, J lost 7 bases, and 10 bases lay in between. Germline V gene data show CDR1 as GTSNPN and CDR2 as SVGIG (reference sequence). This CDR3 reads CAWSVSGWNEQFF. The CDR3, as DNA: TGTGCCTGGAGTGTCTCAGGGTGGAATGAGCAGTTCTTC.

The V and J genes are TRBV19 and TRBJ1-6; no definite D call. CDR3 length: 16 residues. Germline loops: CDR1 LNHDA, CDR2 SQIVND (reference sequence). V gave up 3 bases and J gave up 7 bases, with 16 bases separating them. For the CDR3, the DNA is TGTGCCAGTAGTATGAGGTCGGCAGAGAGGAATTCACCCCTCCACTTT. Encoded protein: CASSMRSAERNSPLHF.

The chain links TRBV19 to TRBJ2-7, with 10 nucleotides matching TRBD2. V dropped 3 bases and J dropped 0; count of bases not matched to a gene: 11. The V gene's germline CDR1 is LNHDA and CDR2 SQIVND (reference sequence). The CDR3 loop spans 18 amino acids. DNA for the CDR3: TGTGCCAGTAGTATCCGAGCGGGAGGGCCGACTTTCTCCTACGAGCAGTACTTC. Protein sequence: CASSIRAGGPTFSYEQYF.

This chain links TRBV11-2 with TRBJ1-1; 7 nucleotides align to TRBD1. V lost 5 bases and J lost 5; bases outside the gene matches: 8. The CDR3 runs to 14 residues. From germline, CDR1 is SGHAT and CDR2 FQNNGV. The CDR3 spells CASSLTTGITEAFF. In nucleotides, the CDR3 is TGTGCCAGCAGCCTAACGACAGGGATTACTGAAGCTTTCTTT.

The CDR3 region has the DNA TGTGCCAGCAGACCAAGGGGGCGGAGCAATCAGCCCCAGCATTTT. It is translated as CASRPRGRSNQPQHF. The chain uses TRBV28 and TRBJ1-5, with 7 bases identical to TRBD1. The germline gives CDR1 MDHEN, CDR2 SYDVKM. This CDR3 is built from 15 residues. V lost 6 bases, J lost 1 base, and 6 bases stayed unmatched.

The rearrangement uses TRBV11-3 and TRBJ2-5, with TRBD2 identical over 7 bases. Germline V gene data show CDR1 as SGHNT and CDR2 as YENEEA. This CDR3 contains 14 residues. V gave up 5 bases and J gave up 5 bases; unmatched junction bases: 8. CDR3 sequence (DNA): TGTGCCAGCAGCCCACCGGGGGGTCGTGAGACCCAGTACTTC. This codes for CASSPPGGRETQYF.

This sequence joins TRBV5-1 and TRBJ1-2; no reliable D call. Trimming cost V 0 bases and J 1 base, with 4 bases left between them. CDR1 SGHRS and CDR2 YFSETQ come from the germline V gene. CDR3 length equals 13 residues. The CDR3 sequence is CASSLDSNYGYTF. DNA of the CDR3: TGCGCCAGCAGCTTGGACAGTAACTATGGCTACACCTTC.

The chain is built from TRBV6-5 and TRBJ2-2, with 8 bases fitting TRBD2. Germline CDR1 MNHEY, CDR2 SVGAGI. The CDR3 consists of 16 residues. V dropped 0 bases and J dropped 5; count of bases not matched to a gene: 5. In DNA form, the CDR3 reads TGTGCCAGCAGTTACTCCAGCGGGAGTGGAACCGGGGAGCTGTTTTTT. It translates to CASSYSSGSGTGELFF.

The rearrangement joins TRBV5-1 to TRBJ2-5; tentatively, D is TRBD1 (7 bases). This CDR3 has 20 amino acids. V was shortened by 2 bases and J by 1 base, with 27 bases between the two germline ends. Germline CDR1 SGHRS, CDR2 YFSETQ. The CDR3 bases are TGCGCCAGCAGCTTCCATACGGACAGGAGACAGTGGAGGGCCCAAGAGACCCAGTACTTC. Its protein is CASSFHTDRRQWRAQETQYF.

V usage is TRBV19 and J usage is TRBJ1-1, with a tentative D call TRBD1 (5 bases). V was pared by 8 bases and J by 1 base, with 17 bases between. Germline V gene data show CDR1 as LNHDA and CDR2 as SQIVND (reference sequence). This CDR3 has 15 amino acids. CDR3 region: CASQEAGGRNTEAFF. The CDR3 bases are TGTGCCAGTCAAGAAGCCGGGGGTCGGAACACTGAAGCTTTCTTT.

CDR3 nucleotide sequence: TGTGCCAGCAGTCTCAGGGGGCATCGGAACACCATATATTTT. This gives the protein CASSLRGHRNTIYF. The genes are TRBV28 and TRBJ1-3; TRBD1 aligns across 8 bases. V shed 5 bases and J 7 bases; nucleotides not matched to a gene: 7. CDR1 is MDHEN, CDR2 SYDVKM, per germline. The CDR3 runs 14 residues.

This chain connects TRBV30 to TRBJ2-3; perhaps TRBD1 as D (6 bases). The V end lost 3 bases, the J end lost 8 bases, and 12 bases lay between the germline ends. The CDR3 is made up of 12 amino acids. Germline values: CDR1 GTSNPN, CDR2 SVGIG (reference sequence). CDR3 sequence reads: CAWSPVGGTQYF. In DNA form, the CDR3 reads TGTGCCTGGAGCCCAGTAGGGGGTACGCAGTATTTT.

The V and J genes are TRBV5-1 and TRBJ1-1; D remains ambiguous. The V end lost 1 base, the J end lost 3 bases, and 10 bases lay between the germline ends. Germline V lookup: CDR1 SGHRS, CDR2 YFSETQ. The CDR3 length is 14 residues. This CDR3 reads CASSLRGDYTEAFF. CDR3 nucleotide sequence: TGCGCCAGCAGCTTGCGGGGAGACTACACTGAAGCTTTCTTT.

The V and J genes are TRBV5-1 and TRBJ1-4, with D perhaps TRBD1 (6 bases). V was clipped by 4 bases and J by 6 bases, with 13 bases between them. The CDR3 covers 14 residues. In germline, CDR1 is SGHRS, CDR2 YFSETQ. CDR3 nucleotides: TGCGCCAGCAGCATACAGGGCGGTGATGAAAAACTGTTTTTT. This translates into CASSIQGGDEKLFF. The variable domain in full, completed from reference TRBV5-1 and TRBJ1-4, reads KAGVTQTPRYLIKTRGQQVTLSCSPISGHRSVSWYQQTPGQGLQFLFEYFSETQRNKGNFPGRFSGRQFSNSRSEMNVSTLELGDSALYLCASSIQGGDEKLFFGSGTQLSVL.

This chain links TRBV6-1 with TRBJ2-7; possibly TRBD2 for D (5 bases). Germline V CDR1 and CDR2: MNHNS, SASEGT. The CDR3 covers 13 residues. The V and J ends lost 10 bases and 0 bases respectively, with 13 bases between them. Written as DNA, the CDR3 is TGTGCCACCGGGCGAGGGAACTCCTACGAGCAGTACTTC. As protein: CATGRGNSYEQYF.

The V gene is TRBV10-2, the J gene TRBJ2-7; D not certain. Per the germline V gene, CDR1 is WSHSY and CDR2 is SAAADI. The germline V and J ends were trimmed by 8 bases and 2 bases, with 16 bases remaining between them. The CDR3 sequence is 14 residues long. CDR3 residues: CASAPRPATYEQYF. The CDR3 DNA sequence: TGCGCCAGCGCCCCTAGGCCTGCGACCTACGAGCAGTACTTC.